The 14 T cell receptor beta chains listed next were all sequenced from one sample in a study of Graves' ophthalmopathy and Graves' hyperthyroidism. The study amplified TCR beta CDR3 regions using RNA transcripts. HTBI-primed RT-PCR formed the first round, and a multiplex PCR formed the second. One entry per CDR3 protein, called by TCRdb with MiXCR from the multiplex PCR reads. The table shows hundreds of thousands of distinct CDR3 sequences, with about 41% occurring only once. The sample taken for sequencing was peripheral blood. These receptors were collected from an adult man with Graves' ophthalmopathy.

The chain employs TRBV19 and TRBJ2-6; D unresolved. The CDR3 contains 13 residues. CDR1 is LNHDA and CDR2 is SQIVND in the germline V gene (reference sequence). V lost 10 bases and J 3 bases, leaving 10 bases between the germline ends. The CDR3 spells CATDPHGANVLTF. CDR3 DNA: TGTGCCACCGACCCCCATGGGGCCAACGTCCTGACTTTC.

This clonotype has at least ten counts. The chain uses TRBV7-9 and TRBJ2-2; D uncertain. The CDR3 length is 12 residues. The V gene lost 5 bases and the J gene lost 6 bases, with 7 bases spanning the gap. From germline, CDR1 is SEHNR and CDR2 FQNEAQ (reference sequence). CDR3 DNA: TGTGCCAGCAGCCTCCGCCCCGGGGAGCTGTTTTTT. Residues: CASSLRPGELFF.

In this sample, this clonotype turned up once. This rearrangement joins TRBV2 to TRBJ2-2, with a possible D match to TRBD2 (8 bases). The ends were cut back, 6 bases at V and 7 bases at J, with 24 bases in the middle. Germline CDR1 and CDR2: SNHLY and FYNNEI. CDR3 length: 17 amino acids. The CDR3 reads CASSSRPGTAGVGELFF. DNA of the CDR3: TGTGCCAGCAGCTCGCGACCTGGGACAGCGGGGGTCGGGGAGCTGTTTTTT.

This clonotype was seen at least ten times. The J gene is TRBJ1-4, the V gene TRBV19, with D uncertain. V lost 9 bases, J lost 8 bases, and 10 bases lay in between. CDR1 and CDR2 from the germline V gene are LNHDA and SQIVND (reference sequence). The CDR3 spans 11 residues. The CDR3 DNA reads as TGTGCCAGCAGCCAAGGGGAAAAACTGTTTTTT. Translating gives CASSQGEKLFF.

There are many counts of this clonotype. V usage is TRBV9 and J usage is TRBJ1-1; unclear D gene. Germline loops: CDR1 SGDLS, CDR2 YYNGEE. Trimming left V 3 bases short and J 1 base short, with 7 bases between. This CDR3 is 13 amino acids long. Here the CDR3 reads CASSGGTNTEAFF. CDR3 nucleotide sequence: TGTGCCAGCAGCGGAGGAACGAACACTGAAGCTTTCTTT.

The gene calls are TRBV10-3 and TRBJ2-7; TRBD1 aligns across 8 bases. Germline values: CDR1 ENHRY, CDR2 SYGVKD. There are 14 residues in the CDR3. J gave up 9 bases and V 3 bases, and 10 bases lay outside the gene matches. The CDR3 bases are TGTGCCATCAGTGACCAGGGACAGGTAGCTGGGCAGTACTTC. It yields the protein CAISDQGQVAGQYF.

Many counts were recorded for this clonotype. The J gene is TRBJ1-1, the V gene TRBV6-5; no reliable D call. Germline V gene sequence: CDR1 MNHEY, CDR2 SVGAGI. Trimming took off 2 bases at V and 3 bases at J, with 10 bases between the two ends. The CDR3 has 14 residues. CDR3 DNA: TGTGCCAGCAGTTACAGCCCCGGGTACACTGAAGCTTTCTTT. It codes for CASSYSPGYTEAFF.

The rearrangement links TRBV2 to TRBJ1-1, with D maybe TRBD1 (6 bases). From germline, CDR1 is SNHLY and CDR2 FYNNEI. Between the trimmed V and J ends, which lost 8 bases and 5 bases, there was a span of 12 bases. This CDR3 is 12 amino acids long. CDR3 amino acids: CASHRDQTEAFF. In nucleotides, the CDR3 is TGTGCCAGCCACAGGGATCAAACTGAAGCTTTCTTT.

The sample holds many counts of this clonotype. The rearrangement links TRBV12-3 or TRBV12-4 to TRBJ2-2, with a possible D match to TRBD2 (5 bases). CDR3 length: 15 residues. Trimming took 3 bases from V and 5 from J, leaving 13 bases between them. CDR3 region: CASSLRAIGTGELFF. The CDR3 coding sequence is TGTGCCAGCAGTTTGAGGGCCATCGGTACCGGGGAGCTGTTTTTT.

This clonotype has a count of ten or more. The V and J genes are TRBV24-1 and TRBJ2-5; D is unclear. The CDR3 is made up of 13 amino acids. V was pared by 3 bases and J by 0 bases, with 4 bases between. Germline CDR1 is KGHDR and CDR2 is SFDVKD. The CDR3 sequence: CATSDRNQETQYF. DNA for the CDR3: TGTGCCACCAGTGATCGGAACCAAGAGACCCAGTACTTC.

At least ten counts were recorded for this clonotype. V is TRBV10-3 and J is TRBJ1-1; D is unclear. In germline, CDR1 is ENHRY, CDR2 SYGVKD. Trimming took off 11 bases at V and 4 bases at J, with 17 bases between the two ends. The CDR3 contains 13 residues. This chain's CDR3 is CAGQADEGTEAFF. The CDR3 bases are TGTGCCGGCCAAGCGGATGAGGGCACTGAAGCTTTCTTT.

This chain connects TRBV7-9 to TRBJ1-4, with unresolved D. The V end was cut by 5 bases, the J end by 0 bases, with 7 bases between. Germline loops: CDR1 SEHNR, CDR2 FQNEAQ (reference sequence). This CDR3 is built from 14 residues. The CDR3 sequence is CASSPNATNEKLFF. The CDR3 DNA follows: TGTGCCAGCAGCCCGAACGCAACTAATGAAAAACTGTTTTTT.

About this clonotype itself: One base away lies a much larger clone, so this may be a sequencing read error. V and J are TRBV7-2 and TRBJ1-1; D ambiguous. Germline V gene lookup returns CDR1 SGHTA and CDR2 FQGNSA. V lost 6 bases and J 6 bases, leaving 14 bases between the germline ends. CDR3 size: 13 residues. Here the CDR3 reads CASSYSWHAEAFF. CDR3 coding DNA: TGTGCCAGCAGTTACTCGTGGCACGCTGAAGCTTTCTTT.

V and J are TRBV19 and TRBJ1-5; 9 bases are shared with TRBD1. V trimming: 6 bases; J trimming: 5 bases; junction bases outside the gene matches: 2. The CDR3 is made up of 13 amino acids. CDR1 and CDR2 from the germline V gene are LNHDA and SQIVND (reference sequence). The CDR3 protein is CASRGDRDQPQHF. CDR3 DNA sequence: TGTGCCAGTAGGGGGGACAGGGATCAGCCCCAGCATTTT. Complete variable domain (other parts from reference TRBV19 and TRBJ1-5): DGGITQSPKYLFRKEGQNVTLSCEQNLNHDAMYWYRQDPGQGLRLIYYSQIVNDFQKGDIAEGYSVSREKKESFPLTVTSAQKNPTAFYLCASRGDRDQPQHFGDGTRLSIL.